The 23 T cell receptor beta chains reported below all come from one sample, sequenced in a study of early T cells in non-severe SARS-CoV-2 infection. TCRdb reanalysed the 5' RACE reads using MiXCR and keeps one entry per CDR3 protein. Counted here are 50,000 to 75,000 distinct CDR3 sequences, 12% occurring once; the ten biggest clones make up 0.95% to 1.5%. The material sequenced was whole blood, taken at baseline. The receptors were sampled from an adult who was a healthcare worker with PCR-confirmed SARS-CoV-2 infection or an uninfected control (not recorded which). The donor label of this sample is uncertain.

A few counts support this clonotype. The chain has TRBV6-1 and TRBJ2-1; D may be TRBD1 (6 bases). Germline lookup yields CDR1 MNHNS and CDR2 SASEGT. The CDR3 has 13 residues. V shed 6 bases and J shed 3 bases, with 9 bases lying between them. The CDR3 region is CASSGQLYNEQFF. Written as DNA, the CDR3 is TGTGCCAGCAGCGGACAGCTCTACAATGAGCAGTTCTTC.

The rearrangement links TRBV7-8 to TRBJ2-3, with D perhaps TRBD2 (7 bases). In germline, CDR1 is SGHVS, CDR2 FQNEAQ. CDR3 length: 14 amino acids. Trimming took 7 bases from V and 5 from J, leaving 16 bases between them. CDR3: CASMAGGPRDTQYF. CDR3 DNA: TGTGCCAGCATGGCCGGGGGGCCCAGAGATACGCAGTATTTT.

V gene TRBV6-2 or TRBV6-3 combines with J gene TRBJ2-6; tentatively, D is TRBD1 (7 bases). There are 17 residues in the CDR3. CDR1 and CDR2 (germline): MNHEY, SVGEGT. Deletions cut 7 bases from V and 0 bases from J, with 16 bases between. CDR3 nucleotide sequence: TGTGCCAGCAACCATGGCGGGACAGCCTCTGGGGCCAACGTCCTGACTTTC. Translating it yields CASNHGGTASGANVLTF.

This clonotype is medium-sized in the sample. The chain joins TRBV6-2 or TRBV6-3 to TRBJ2-1, with 13 nucleotides matching TRBD2. Germline-derived CDR1 and CDR2 are MNHEY and SVGEGT. V was pared by 6 bases and J by 5 bases, with 16 bases of the junction left unmatched. This CDR3 has 19 residues. The CDR3, as DNA: TGTGCCAGCAGCAACAGCCGGGACAGGGGGACTAGCGGGAACAATGAGCAGTTCTTC. Amino acid sequence: CASSNSRDRGTSGNNEQFF.

The chain carries TRBV12-3 or TRBV12-4 and TRBJ1-1; TRBD1 agrees at 11 bases. V shed 5 bases and J 0 bases; nucleotides not matched to a gene: 5. The CDR3 loop spans 16 amino acids. CDR3 sequence reads: CASSPGTGGLNTEAFF. CDR3 coding DNA: TGTGCCAGCAGTCCCGGGACAGGGGGATTGAACACTGAAGCTTTCTTT.

V and J are TRBV7-2 and TRBJ1-2; 11 bases map to TRBD1. The CDR3 runs to 14 residues. Looked up from germline, CDR1 is SGHTA and CDR2 is FQGNSA. V was clipped by 4 bases and J by 7 bases; unmatched bases: 5. The CDR3 spells CASSSRTGGFGYTF. The CDR3 DNA sequence: TGTGCCAGCAGCTCCAGGACAGGGGGCTTTGGCTACACCTTC.

The V and J genes are TRBV29-1 and TRBJ1-1; D is unresolved. V dropped 4 bases and J dropped 1 base, with 13 bases sitting between them. The CDR3 loop spans 14 amino acids. Germline V gene lookup returns CDR1 SQVTM and CDR2 ANQGSEA. CDR3 sequence reads: CSVALRFTNTEAFF. Written as DNA, the CDR3 is TGCAGCGTTGCCTTACGTTTTACGAACACTGAAGCTTTCTTT.

This clonotype was picked up one time. The chain is built from TRBV7-8 and TRBJ1-5; a weak D match, TRBD1 (5 bases). Germline V gene sequence: CDR1 SGHVS, CDR2 FQNEAQ. The CDR3 has 15 residues. V was trimmed by 1 base and J by 4 bases, leaving 11 bases between them. The CDR3 nucleotides are TGTGCCAGCAGCTTAGGCGGAAGGGGAAATCAGCCCCAGCATTTT. Amino acids: CASSLGGRGNQPQHF.

The table lists this clonotype with a few counts. CDR3: CASSLRRNSGNTIYF. In DNA form, the CDR3 reads TGCGCCAGCAGCTTGAGGCGGAACTCTGGAAACACCATATATTTT. V and J are TRBV5-1 and TRBJ1-3; no clear D gene. The V end lost 1 base, the J end lost 0 bases, and 8 bases lay between the germline ends. The CDR3 has 15 amino acids. The germline gives CDR1 SGHRS, CDR2 YFSETQ.

Here the CDR3 DNA reads TGCAGTGCTAACCAAGGGTGGCAGACCCAAGAGACCCAGTACTTC. This gives the protein CSANQGWQTQETQYF. V gene TRBV20-1 combines with J gene TRBJ2-5; D gene uncertain. Looked up from germline, CDR1 is DFQATT and CDR2 is SNEGSKA (reference sequence). CDR3 size: 15 residues. With 4 bases removed from V and 1 base from J, the gap between germline ends came to 16 bases.

The V and J genes are TRBV12-3 or TRBV12-4 and TRBJ1-2; D is unresolved. Trimming took 5 bases from V and 4 from J, leaving 14 bases between them. The CDR3 runs to 14 residues. CDR3 protein: CASSINPPSYGYTF. The CDR3 bases are TGTGCCAGCAGTATCAACCCACCCTCCTATGGCTACACCTTC.

This clonotype was observed many times. This chain joins TRBV4-2 and TRBJ1-5; D gene ambiguous. From germline, CDR1 is LGHNA and CDR2 YNFKEQ. Trimming pared 1 base from V and 5 bases from J, leaving 9 bases between. This CDR3 comprises 14 residues. CDR3 sequence (DNA): TGTGCCAGCAGCCAAGTGGGCTTCTATCAGCCCCAGCATTTT. As protein: CASSQVGFYQPQHF.

In its sample, this clonotype was seen a few times. This chain connects TRBV6-5 to TRBJ2-5, with D perhaps matching TRBD1 or TRBD2 (6 bases each). Between the trimmed V and J ends, which lost 0 bases and 2 bases, there was a span of 13 bases. The V gene's germline CDR1 is MNHEY and CDR2 SVGAGI. The CDR3 is made up of 16 amino acids. CDR3 in DNA: TGTGCCAGCAGTTACTCCTCGGGGGCCGGTCAAGAGACCCAGTACTTC. It is translated as CASSYSSGAGQETQYF.

This clonotype has just a few counts. V is TRBV9 and J is TRBJ2-6; TRBD1 matches 7 bases. This CDR3 is built from 16 residues. From germline, CDR1 is SGDLS and CDR2 YYNGEE. J lost 4 bases, V lost 1 base, and 5 bases had no gene match. The CDR3 sequence is CASSVWTGTGANVLTF. The CDR3 DNA reads TGTGCCAGCAGCGTATGGACAGGAACGGGGGCCAACGTCCTGACTTTC.

The rearrangement links TRBV3-1 to TRBJ2-3, with D hard to call. The CDR3 contains 15 residues. V lost 2 bases and J 1 base, leaving 10 bases between the germline ends. Germline CDR1 reads LGHDT; CDR2 reads YNNKEL (reference sequence). CDR3 sequence (DNA): TGTGCCAGCAGCCAACCGCCTCCTGGCACAGATACGCAGTATTTT. Translated: CASSQPPPGTDTQYF.

This clonotype was observed a few times. V is TRBV12-3 or TRBV12-4 and J is TRBJ1-4; a possible D gene is TRBD1 (6 bases). The CDR3 is made up of 14 amino acids. Trimming removed 6 bases at V and 8 bases at J, with 16 bases between. The CDR3 protein is CASRSTGTAEKLFF. The CDR3 nucleotides are TGTGCCAGCAGATCAACAGGGACTGCCGAAAAACTGTTTTTT.

The table lists this clonotype with a few counts. The rearrangement joins TRBV7-9 to TRBJ1-1, with TRBD1 as a possible D gene (5 bases). Trimming took off 5 bases at V and 4 bases at J, with 14 bases between the two ends. This CDR3 region has 14 residues. Germline values: CDR1 SEHNR, CDR2 FQNEAQ (reference sequence). The chain's CDR3 is CASSNYPGRTEAFF. In nucleotides, the CDR3 is TGTGCCAGCAGCAACTATCCGGGGCGCACTGAAGCTTTCTTT.

This clonotype was seen ten or more times. The chain recombines TRBV19 with TRBJ2-2, with TRBD2 as a possible D gene (5 bases). V was pared by 5 bases and J by 3 bases, with 19 bases between. The CDR3 spans 17 residues. Germline assignment: CDR1 LNHDA and CDR2 SQIVND (reference sequence). DNA of the CDR3: TGTGCCAGTAGTGCCCCAGACACGATGAGGGACACCGGGGAGCTGTTTTTT. Protein: CASSAPDTMRDTGELFF.

The J gene is TRBJ2-5, the V gene TRBV19; 10 bases align to TRBD2. This CDR3 is built from 15 residues. CDR1 is LNHDA, CDR2 SQIVND, per germline (reference sequence). J gave up 5 bases and V 6 bases, and 9 bases lay outside the gene matches. The CDR3 protein is CASRTTGTSVETQYF. In nucleotides, the CDR3 is TGTGCCAGTAGGACCACCGGGACTAGCGTGGAGACCCAGTACTTC. Variable domain in full (rest from reference TRBV19 and TRBJ2-5): DGGITQSPKYLFRKEGQNVTLSCEQNLNHDAMYWYRQDPGQGLRLIYYSQIVNDFQKGDIAEGYSVSREKKESFPLTVTSAQKNPTAFYLCASRTTGTSVETQYFGPGTRLLVL.

This clonotype was detected only a few times. V usage is TRBV6-4 and J usage is TRBJ1-5; D possibly corresponds to TRBD1 (5 bases). The CDR3 is 13 residues long. CDR1 MRHNA and CDR2 SNTAGT come from the germline V gene. The V end was cut by 6 bases, the J end by 9 bases, with 15 bases between. CDR3 loop: CASRVFQGAPQHF. The CDR3 DNA reads as TGTGCCAGCAGGGTCTTCCAGGGAGCGCCCCAGCATTTT.

The rearrangement uses TRBV2 and TRBJ1-4, with 9 nucleotides matching TRBD1. The germline CDR1 and CDR2 sequences are SNHLY and FYNNEI. Losses at the gene ends were 8 bases for V and 0 bases for J; bases not matched to a gene: 4. The CDR3 totals 15 residues. The CDR3 spells CASVGQGTTNEKLFF. The DNA for the CDR3 is TGTGCCAGCGTTGGACAGGGGACAACTAATGAAAAACTGTTTTTT.

This clonotype was detected only a few times. The rearrangement uses TRBV6-1 and TRBJ2-1; maybe TRBD1 (5 bases). CDR1 and CDR2 from the germline V gene are MNHNS and SASEGT. This CDR3 is 13 amino acids long. Trimming left V 11 bases short and J 7 bases short, with 18 bases between. In nucleotides, the CDR3 is TGTGCCGTCACCGGCGGCAGGGCAAATGAGCAGTTCTTC. Translated, it gives CAVTGGRANEQFF.

V gene TRBV19 combines with J gene TRBJ2-6; 7 bases map to TRBD1. This CDR3 has 15 residues. CDR1 is LNHDA and CDR2 is SQIVND in the germline V gene (reference sequence). After removal of 7 bases from V and 2 bases from J, the junction contained 5 bases not matched to a gene. DNA of the CDR3: TGTGCCAGTAATTTCGACAGGGCTGGGGCCAACGTCCTGACTTTC. Its protein is CASNFDRAGANVLTF.